This T cell receptor (beta chain) came from a study of shared clonotypes between healthy human individuals. Broader study findings: Clonotype sharing levels among donors were expected to vary with sequencing depth.

The CDR3 is 15 residues long. Germline V gene data show CDR1 as MDHEN and CDR2 as SYDVKM. V shed 2 bases and J 4 bases; nucleotides not matched to a gene: 6. A word on this clone: Its antigen is as yet unknown.

Clones were read by immunoSEQ multiplex PCR, and TCRdb kept only the in-frame ones, dropping some. The repertoire holds almost 700,000 clones, with approximately 90% as singletons. Naive CD8 populations comprised CD45RO-negative cells positively selected for CCR7, excluding terminally differentiated effector memory CD45RA+ cells. The sequencing sample was made of naive CD8+ T cells sorted from blood. V and J are TRBV28 and TRBJ1-2; 8 positions agree with TRBD1. This TCR derives from a man younger than 40 in good health. CDR3 DNA sequence: TGTGCCAGCAGTTTACCAATACAGGGGGGCTATGGCTACACCTTC. It codes for CASSLPIQGGYGYTF.